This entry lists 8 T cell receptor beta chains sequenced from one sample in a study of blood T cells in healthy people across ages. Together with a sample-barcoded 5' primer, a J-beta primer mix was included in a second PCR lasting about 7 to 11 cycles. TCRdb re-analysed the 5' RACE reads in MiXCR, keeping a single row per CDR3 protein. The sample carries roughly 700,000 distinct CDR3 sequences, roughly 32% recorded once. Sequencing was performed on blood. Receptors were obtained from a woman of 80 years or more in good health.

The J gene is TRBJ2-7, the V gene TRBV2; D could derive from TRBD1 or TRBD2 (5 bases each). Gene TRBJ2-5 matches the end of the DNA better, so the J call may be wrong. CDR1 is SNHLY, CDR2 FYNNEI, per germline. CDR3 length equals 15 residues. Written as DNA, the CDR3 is TGTGCCAGCAAGGGACCTCTGAATGGGTTGGAGACCCAGTACTTC. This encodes CASKGPLNGLETQYF.

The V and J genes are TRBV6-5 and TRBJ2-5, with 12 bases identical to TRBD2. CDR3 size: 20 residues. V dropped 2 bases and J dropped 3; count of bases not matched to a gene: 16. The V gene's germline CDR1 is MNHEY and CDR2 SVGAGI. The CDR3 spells CASSYVHSSGGAGWEETQYF. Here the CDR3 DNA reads TGTGCCAGCAGTTACGTCCACTCTAGCGGGGGGGCCGGTTGGGAAGAGACCCAGTACTTC.

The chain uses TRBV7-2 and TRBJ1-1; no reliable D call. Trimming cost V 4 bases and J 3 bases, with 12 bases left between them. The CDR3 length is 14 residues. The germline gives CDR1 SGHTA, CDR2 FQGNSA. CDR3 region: CASSSRESHTEAFF. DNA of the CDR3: TGTGCCAGCAGCTCCAGAGAGTCCCACACTGAAGCTTTCTTT.

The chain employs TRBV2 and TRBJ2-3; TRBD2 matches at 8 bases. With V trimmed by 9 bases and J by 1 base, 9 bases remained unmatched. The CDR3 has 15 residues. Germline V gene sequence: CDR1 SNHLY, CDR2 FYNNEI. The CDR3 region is CASASGRGGTDTQYF. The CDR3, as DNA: TGTGCCAGTGCTTCCGGGCGGGGGGGCACAGATACGCAGTATTTT. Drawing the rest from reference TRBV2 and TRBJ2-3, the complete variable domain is EPEVTQTPSHQVTQMGQEVILRCVPISNHLYFYWYRQILGQKVEFLVSFYNNEISEKSEIFDDQFSVERPDGSNFTLKIRSTKLEDSAMYFCASASGRGGTDTQYFGPGTRLTVL.

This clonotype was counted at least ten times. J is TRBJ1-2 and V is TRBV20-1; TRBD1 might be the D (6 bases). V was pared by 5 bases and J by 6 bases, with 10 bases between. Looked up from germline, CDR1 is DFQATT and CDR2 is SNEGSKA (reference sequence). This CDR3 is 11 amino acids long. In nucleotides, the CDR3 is TGCAGTGCTTCAGGGGCGAATGGCTACACCTTC. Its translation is CSASGANGYTF.

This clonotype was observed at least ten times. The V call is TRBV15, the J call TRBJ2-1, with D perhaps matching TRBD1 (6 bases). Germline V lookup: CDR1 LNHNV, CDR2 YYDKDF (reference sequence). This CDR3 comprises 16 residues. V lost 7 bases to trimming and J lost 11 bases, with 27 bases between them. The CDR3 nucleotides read TGTGCCACCATAAAAGCTTCCCGGGACATCCCAATGAAGCAGTTCTTC. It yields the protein CATIKASRDIPMKQFF.

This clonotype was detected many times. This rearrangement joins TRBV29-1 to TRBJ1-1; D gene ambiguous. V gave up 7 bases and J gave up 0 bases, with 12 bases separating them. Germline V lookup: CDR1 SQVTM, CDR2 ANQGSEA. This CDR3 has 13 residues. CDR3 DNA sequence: TGCAGCGGTCTACGGAATATGAACACTGAAGCTTTCTTT. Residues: CSGLRNMNTEAFF.

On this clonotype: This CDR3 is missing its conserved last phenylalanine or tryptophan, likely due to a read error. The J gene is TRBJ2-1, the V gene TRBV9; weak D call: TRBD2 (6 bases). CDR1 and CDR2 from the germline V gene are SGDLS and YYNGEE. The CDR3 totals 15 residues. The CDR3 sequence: CASSPLQSGVNGQFC. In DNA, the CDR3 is TGTGCCAGCAGCCCCCTCCAGTCGGGGGTCAATGGGCAGTTCTGC.